The T cell receptor beta chain described here comes from a study of CD8+CD57+ T cells in acquired aplastic anemia. Overall study: Average DNA yield from sorted CD4+ and CD8+ cells was about 3 ug. Overall study results and limits: Patients shared some 30 CD8+ CDR3 sequences with controls.

Remarks on this clonotype: Its antigen is not known.

TCR beta VDJ and CDR3 were profiled, and genomic DNA was the template. TCRdb re-derived calls from the reads in MiXCR, one entry per CDR3 protein. The sample holds 250,000 to 300,000 distinct CDR3 sequences, roughly three fifths seen once. This CDR3 has 14 residues. Germline CDR1 is DFQATT and CDR2 is SNEGSKA (reference sequence). The junction had 5 bases not matched to a gene; V was cut back by 2 bases and J by 5 bases. The chain joins TRBV20-1 to TRBJ2-1; TRBD2 matches 8 bases. The sequenced material came from sorted CD4+, CD8+, or CD8+CD57+ T cells (not recorded which) from PBMCs. The receptor comes from a human donor with severe aplastic anemia or a healthy control (not recorded which). The CDR3 reads CSARRLAGNNEQFF. CDR3 nucleotides: TGCAGTGCTAGAAGGCTAGCGGGTAACAATGAGCAGTTCTTC.